A selection of T cell receptor beta chains follows, all from one sample in a study of blood T cell repertoires in COVID-19. The protocol was immunoSEQ multiplex PCR, while the TCRdb copy is restricted to in-frame clones and leaves out a portion. The data show roughly 50,000 clones, with roughly 85% seen just once and 10% held by the top ten. Sample: peripheral blood. The receptors were gathered from a human donor in a cohort sampled during active COVID-19. Each CDR3 is given with its conserved first and last residue. The D gene is left open where the match is weak. The size of a clone is reported for some rows only, either as once, few or many, or as a class for expanded clones.

j_call	cdr3_length	clone_size	d_call	v_call	cdr3_nt	cdr3_aa
TRBJ1-1	14	.	TRBD1	TRBV3-1/TRBV3-2	TGTGCCAGCAGCCAGAGCAACAGGGGAACTGAAGCTTTCTTT	CASSQSNRGTEAFF
TRBJ1-2	13	.	.	TRBV7-9	TGTGCCAGCAGCTTAGAGCCTAACTATGGCTACACCTTC	CASSLEPNYGYTF
TRBJ2-1	14	.	.	TRBV7-2	TGTGCCAGCCGTCCGGGAGTCTTGCCCAATGAGCAGTTCTTC	CASRPGVLPNEQFF
TRBJ1-1	13	.	.	TRBV6-5	TGTGCCAGCACCCGGGAGTTGAACACTGAAGCTTTCTTT	CASTRELNTEAFF
TRBJ2-7	16	.	TRBD2	TRBV29-1	TGCAGCGTTGAGGGGACTAGCGGGTCGAGCTCCTACGAGCAGTACTTC	CSVEGTSGSSSYEQYF
TRBJ2-7	14	.	.	TRBV27	TGTGCCAGCAGGTTCAGGACTGGCCCCTACGAGCAGTACTTC	CASRFRTGPYEQYF
TRBJ2-7	13	once	TRBD2	TRBV6-2/TRBV6-3	TGTGCCAGCAGTCGTAGCGGGAGCTACGAGCAGTACTTC	CASSRSGSYEQYF
TRBJ1-5	15	.	.	TRBV2	TGTGCCAGCAGTGAAAATAGGGGGGGTATTCAGCCCCAGCATTTT	CASSENRGGIQPQHF
TRBJ1-2	13	.	.	TRBV4-2	TGTGCCAGCAGCCAAGATAGTGCCGGTGGCTACACCTTC	CASSQDSAGGYTF
TRBJ2-2	13	.	.	TRBV15	TGTGCCACCAGTGAGAGGGACACCGGGGAGCTGTTTTTT	CATSERDTGELFF
TRBJ2-7	14	.	TRBD2	TRBV7-2	TGTGCCAGCAGCCTTGGACTAGCGAGGTACGAGCAGTACTTC	CASSLGLARYEQYF
TRBJ2-7	13	.	.	TRBV6-6	TGTGCCAGCAGTCAGGAGAGCTCCTACGAGCAGTACTTC	CASSQESSYEQYF
TRBJ1-3	15	.	.	TRBV15	TGTGCCACCAGCAGACAGACCGCTCAGGAAAACACCATATATTTT	CATSRQTAQENTIYF
TRBJ2-7	12	once	.	TRBV9	TGTGCCAGCAGCATGAGCGGGTACGAGCAGTACTTC	CASSMSGYEQYF
TRBJ2-7	14	.	.	TRBV27	TGTGCCAGCAGTAGCCGAGAGCGACTTAACGAGCAGTACTTC	CASSSRERLNEQYF
TRBJ2-7	13	.	.	TRBV24-1	TGTGCCACCAGTGATTCCTCTCTCTACGAGCAGTACTTC	CATSDSSLYEQYF
TRBJ1-2	16	.	.	TRBV7-8	TGTGCCAGCAGCTTAGCGTCAGGGTTAGCTAACTATGGCTACACCTTC	CASSLASGLANYGYTF
TRBJ2-3	13	.	TRBD1	TRBV2	TGTGCCAGCAGGACAGGGAGCACAGATACGCAGTATTTT	CASRTGSTDTQYF
TRBJ2-7	13	.	TRBD2	TRBV7-9	TGTGCCAGCAGCCCGCGCGGGAGCTACGAGCAGTACTTC	CASSPRGSYEQYF
TRBJ2-3	21	.	TRBD2	TRBV6-2/TRBV6-3	TGTGCCAGCAGTCAATTCTACGGGGCCTCTAGCGGGGCCCCACTCGGAGATACGCAGTATTTT	CASSQFYGASSGAPLGDTQYF
TRBJ1-5	15	.	TRBD1	TRBV28	TGTGCCAGCAGGCCGACAGGGCGTAGCAATCAGCCCCAGCATTTT	CASRPTGRSNQPQHF
TRBJ2-3	14	.	.	TRBV2	TGTGCCAGCCTAAACAGGCCGAGCACAGATACGCAGTATTTT	CASLNRPSTDTQYF
TRBJ1-1	13	.	TRBD1	TRBV7-9	TGTGCCAGCAGATCGGACAGGGTCGCTGAAGCTTTCTTT	CASRSDRVAEAFF
TRBJ2-7	15	.	TRBD2	TRBV19	TGTGCCAGTAGTATACCGGGACTAGGTCCCTACGAGCAGTACTTC	CASSIPGLGPYEQYF
TRBJ2-1	16	.	TRBD1	TRBV28	TGTGCCAGCAGTCTTTTCAGGGGGAGCTCCTACAATGAGCAGTTCTTC	CASSLFRGSSYNEQFF
TRBJ1-2	12	few	.	TRBV6-2/TRBV6-3	TGTGCCAGCAGTTACCGCGGGGTTGGCTACACCTTC	CASSYRGVGYTF
TRBJ1-2	13	.	TRBD1	TRBV12-3/TRBV12-4	TGTGCCAGCAGTATGGGACAGAACTATGGCTACACCTTC	CASSMGQNYGYTF
TRBJ1-2	14	.	.	TRBV27	TGTGCCAGCAGTCCGATAGGGGGGGACTATGGCTACACCTTC	CASSPIGGDYGYTF
TRBJ1-4	13	.	.	TRBV2	TGTGCCAGCAGGGGGGCGGTTTTTGAAAAACTGTTTTTT	CASRGAVFEKLFF
TRBJ1-1	13	.	.	TRBV30	TGTGCCTGGAACCATGGGGAGGACACTGAAGCTTTCTTT	CAWNHGEDTEAFF
TRBJ1-2	16	.	TRBD1	TRBV4-3	TGCGCCAGCAGCCAAGACGACGCAGGGGGGCGCAGGGGCTACACCTTC	CASSQDDAGGRRGYTF
TRBJ1-1	14	few	.	TRBV5-5	TGTGCCAGCAGCTCCGGGAATTGGGGCACTGAAGCTTTCTTT	CASSSGNWGTEAFF
TRBJ2-2	15	.	TRBD2	TRBV7-8	TGTGCCAGCAGCTTTAGCGGGAGGTCCACCGGGGAGCTGTTTTTT	CASSFSGRSTGELFF
TRBJ2-5	15	once	TRBD1	TRBV24-1	TGTGCCACCAGTGACACCCGACAGGGCACGGCGACCCAGTACTTC	CATSDTRQGTATQYF
TRBJ1-5	14	.	.	TRBV10-3	TGTGCCATCAGTGAGTCGATGGCAAATCAGCCCCAGCATTTT	CAISESMANQPQHF
TRBJ2-7	14	.	TRBD1	TRBV29-1	TGCAGCGTTGAAGATGGGACAGACTCCTACGAGCAGTACTTC	CSVEDGTDSYEQYF
TRBJ2-1	15	.	TRBD1	TRBV23-1	TGCGCCAGCAGTCATTCACAGACAGGGGACGATGAGCAGTTCTTC	CASSHSQTGDDEQFF
TRBJ1-2	15	.	.	TRBV28	TGTGCCAGCAGTTTGGGGGACACTACTAACTATGGCTACACCTTC	CASSLGDTTNYGYTF
TRBJ1-2	14	.	.	TRBV10-3	TGTGCCATCAGTACAGACCCCAGGGGCTATGGCTACACCTTC	CAISTDPRGYGYTF
TRBJ2-1	14	.	.	TRBV30	TGTGCCTGGAGTGGCCTAGTAACCTACAATGAGCAGTTCTTC	CAWSGLVTYNEQFF
TRBJ1-1	13	many	.	TRBV29-1	TGCAGCGCCGGAGGACAGCTGAACACTGAAGCTTTCTTT	CSAGGQLNTEAFF
TRBJ2-7	12	.	.	TRBV2	TGTGCCAGCAGGGCCCGGGACTACGAGCAGTACTTC	CASRARDYEQYF
TRBJ2-2	15	.	.	TRBV3-1/TRBV3-2	TGTGCCAGCAGCCGGGGACTGATGAACACCGGGGAGCTGTTTTTT	CASSRGLMNTGELFF
TRBJ2-5	15	.	.	TRBV15	TGTGCCACCAGCAGAGAGGTCGGAGTTCAAGAGACCCAGTACTTC	CATSREVGVQETQYF
TRBJ2-2	15	.	.	TRBV7-3	TGTGCCAGCAGCTTAATTGCAGGCCCCACCGGGGAGCTGTTTTTT	CASSLIAGPTGELFF
TRBJ2-1	15	.	TRBD2	TRBV5-1	TGCGCCAGCAGCTTAACCGGGACTAGTTACAATGAGCAGTTCTTC	CASSLTGTSYNEQFF
TRBJ2-3	13	.	.	TRBV29-1	TGCAGCGTCACCAGAGGAGGACCAGATACGCAGTATTTT	CSVTRGGPDTQYF
TRBJ2-3	16	.	.	TRBV4-3	TGCGCCAGCAGCCAAGATCAGGCCGGGGTGTCCGATACGCAGTATTTT	CASSQDQAGVSDTQYF
TRBJ2-2	14	.	.	TRBV29-1	TGCAGCGTTGAAGATCACGGGATTGCCGGGGAGCTGTTTTTT	CSVEDHGIAGELFF
TRBJ2-7	17	.	TRBD2	TRBV7-9	TGTGCCAGCAGCTTTCTTCCGGGACTAGCGGACTCCTACGAGCAGTACTTC	CASSFLPGLADSYEQYF
TRBJ1-5	13	few	.	TRBV10-3	TGTGCCATCAGTGGTGGCAATAATCAGCCCCAGCATTTT	CAISGGNNQPQHF